The 10 T cell receptor beta chains below all came from one sample that was sequenced in a study of CD8 T cells in Susac syndrome. Random hexamers were used to reverse transcribe the RNA input (roughly 0.5 to 1 ug). One entry per CDR3 protein results from TCRdb running MiXCR on the immunoSEQ multiplex PCR reads. The sample has some 300,000 distinct CDR3 sequences; 70% to 90% are singletons. The sequenced sample consisted of CD8+ T cells from PBMCs. These TCRs come from a human donor with multiple sclerosis.

This chain uses TRBV6-1 with TRBJ1-5; no reliable D call. The CDR3 has 15 residues. Germline values: CDR1 MNHNS, CDR2 SASEGT. Trimming stripped 5 bases from V and 3 bases from J, with 14 bases between. The CDR3, as DNA: TGTGCCAGCAGTTACAAGACGGCCTACAATCAGCCCCAGCATTTT. Its translation is CASSYKTAYNQPQHF.

V usage is TRBV28 and J usage is TRBJ2-7; 9 positions match TRBD1. The V and J ends lost 4 bases and 6 bases, in that order; junction bases with no gene match: 19. The CDR3 spans 18 residues. Germline V gene lookup returns CDR1 MDHEN and CDR2 SYDVKM. The CDR3 region has the DNA TGTGCCAGCAGTTCCCTTAACTTGGACAGGGGTTATTTGGGCGAGCAGTACTTC. As protein: CASSSLNLDRGYLGEQYF.

V and J are TRBV9 and TRBJ2-1; TRBD2 might be the D (6 bases). V shed 4 bases and J shed 10 bases, with 15 bases lying between them. This CDR3 is built from 13 residues. The germline CDR1 and CDR2 sequences are SGDLS and YYNGEE. The CDR3 DNA reads TGTGCCAGCAGCTTCGGGGGAAGCCCCGAGCAGTTCTTC. It yields the protein CASSFGGSPEQFF. Together with reference TRBV9 and TRBJ2-1, the CDR3 gives the full variable domain: DSGVTQTPKHLITATGQRVTLRCSPRSGDLSVYWYQQSLDQGLQFLIQYYNGEERAKGNILERFSAQQFPDLHSELNLSSLELGDSALYFCASSFGGSPEQFFGPGTRLTVL.

The chain employs TRBV2 and TRBJ2-1; tentative D call: TRBD1 (5 bases). The V gene lost 1 base and the J gene lost 1 base, with 5 bases spanning the gap. This CDR3 has 14 amino acids. Germline CDR1 is SNHLY and CDR2 is FYNNEI. CDR3 loop: CASSEEGSYNEQFF. Written as DNA, the CDR3 is TGTGCCAGCAGTGAAGAGGGGTCCTACAATGAGCAGTTCTTC.

The V and J genes are TRBV28 and TRBJ2-2; no definite D call. Germline V lookup: CDR1 MDHEN, CDR2 SYDVKM. CDR3 length: 14 residues. Trimming cost V 3 bases and J 4 bases, with 9 bases left between them. The CDR3 protein is CASSFVGGTGELFF. In DNA, the CDR3 is TGTGCCAGCAGTTTTGTCGGTGGCACCGGGGAGCTGTTTTTT.

The V call is TRBV14, the J call TRBJ2-7; no clear D. Per the germline V gene, CDR1 is SGHDN and CDR2 is FVKESK. The CDR3 sequence is 15 residues long. V dropped 0 bases and J dropped 0 bases, with 9 bases sitting between them. The CDR3 spells CASSQEGSDSYEQYF. The CDR3 DNA is TGTGCCAGCAGCCAAGAGGGAAGTGACTCCTACGAGCAGTACTTC.

The V call is TRBV5-5, the J call TRBJ2-3, with unresolved D. In germline, CDR1 is SGHKS, CDR2 YYEKEE (reference sequence). The CDR3 sequence is 15 residues long. Deletions cut 4 bases from V and 0 bases from J, with 12 bases between. The CDR3, as DNA: TGTGCCAGCAGCCCGGTTGGGGTTAGCACAGATACGCAGTATTTT. Translation: CASSPVGVSTDTQYF.

This clonotype was picked up one time. The chain recombines TRBV11-2 with TRBJ2-1; tentatively, D is TRBD1 (6 bases). The V and J ends lost 5 bases and 2 bases respectively, with 16 bases between them. The germline CDR1 and CDR2 sequences are SGHAT and FQNNGV. There are 16 residues in the CDR3. The CDR3 loop reads CASSRFPGETYNEQFF. As DNA, the CDR3 is TGTGCCAGCAGCCGCTTTCCAGGGGAGACCTACAATGAGCAGTTCTTC.

The rearrangement joins TRBV2 to TRBJ2-1; the D is unclear. Between the trimmed V and J ends, which lost 3 bases and 7 bases, there was a span of 4 bases. This CDR3 has 11 residues. Looked up from germline, CDR1 is SNHLY and CDR2 is FYNNEI. CDR3 nucleotide sequence: TGTGCCAGCAGTGATTGGAATGAGCAGTTCTTC. This sequence encodes CASSDWNEQFF.

The chain has TRBV7-9 and TRBJ2-1, with 14 bases lining up with TRBD2. The CDR3 is 19 amino acids. Germline CDR1 reads SEHNR; CDR2 reads FQNEAQ (reference sequence). V lost 5 bases and J lost 4; bases outside the gene matches: 13. Here the CDR3 reads CASSHLTSGRALAYNEQFF. In nucleotides, the CDR3 is TGTGCCAGCAGCCACCTGACTAGCGGGAGGGCCCTCGCTTACAATGAGCAGTTCTTC.